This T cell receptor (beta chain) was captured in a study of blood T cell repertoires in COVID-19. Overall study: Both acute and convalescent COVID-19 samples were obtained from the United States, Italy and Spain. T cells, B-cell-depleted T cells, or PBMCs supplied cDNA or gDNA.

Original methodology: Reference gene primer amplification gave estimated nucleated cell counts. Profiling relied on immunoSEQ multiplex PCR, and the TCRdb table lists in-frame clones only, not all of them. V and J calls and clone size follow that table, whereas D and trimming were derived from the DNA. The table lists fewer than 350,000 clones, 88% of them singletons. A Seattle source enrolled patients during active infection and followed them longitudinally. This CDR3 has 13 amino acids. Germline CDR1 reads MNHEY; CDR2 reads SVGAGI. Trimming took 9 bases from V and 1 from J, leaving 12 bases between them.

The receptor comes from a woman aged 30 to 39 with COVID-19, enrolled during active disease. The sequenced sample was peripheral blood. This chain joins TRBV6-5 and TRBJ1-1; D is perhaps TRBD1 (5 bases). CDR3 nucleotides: TGTGCCAGTGTGGGGCAGAAGAACACTGAAGCTTTCTTT. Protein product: CASVGQKNTEAFF.